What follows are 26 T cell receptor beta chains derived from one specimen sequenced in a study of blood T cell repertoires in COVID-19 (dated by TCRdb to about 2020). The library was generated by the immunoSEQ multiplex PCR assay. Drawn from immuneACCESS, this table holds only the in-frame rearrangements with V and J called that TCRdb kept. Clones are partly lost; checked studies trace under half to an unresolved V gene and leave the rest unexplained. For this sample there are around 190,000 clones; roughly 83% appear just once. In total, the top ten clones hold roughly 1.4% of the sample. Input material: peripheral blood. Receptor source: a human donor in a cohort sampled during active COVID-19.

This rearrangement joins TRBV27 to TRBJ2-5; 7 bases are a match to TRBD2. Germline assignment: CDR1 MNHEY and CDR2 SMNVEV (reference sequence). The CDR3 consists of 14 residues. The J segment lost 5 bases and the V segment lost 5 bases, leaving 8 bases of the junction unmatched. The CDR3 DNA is TGTGCCAGCAGTCTAAGGACTAGTTGGGAGACCCAGTACTTC. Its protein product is CASSLRTSWETQYF.

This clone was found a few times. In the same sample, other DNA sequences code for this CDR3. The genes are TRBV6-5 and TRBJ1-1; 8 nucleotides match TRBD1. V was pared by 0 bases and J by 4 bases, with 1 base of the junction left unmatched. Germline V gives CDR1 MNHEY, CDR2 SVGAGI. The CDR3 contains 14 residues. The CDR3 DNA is TGTGCCAGCAGTTACTCCGGACAGGGCACTGAAGCTTTCTTT. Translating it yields CASSYSGQGTEAFF.

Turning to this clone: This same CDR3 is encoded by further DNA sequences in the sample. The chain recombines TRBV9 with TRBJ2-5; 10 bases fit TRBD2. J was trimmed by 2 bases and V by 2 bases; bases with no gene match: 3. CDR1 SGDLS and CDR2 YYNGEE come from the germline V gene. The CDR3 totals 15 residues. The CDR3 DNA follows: TGTGCCAGCAGCGTTAGCGGGGGGCCTCAAGAGACCCAGTACTTC. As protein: CASSVSGGPQETQYF. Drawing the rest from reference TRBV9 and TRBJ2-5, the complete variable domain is DSGVTQTPKHLITATGQRVTLRCSPRSGDLSVYWYQQSLDQGLQFLIQYYNGEERAKGNILERFSAQQFPDLHSELNLSSLELGDSALYFCASSVSGGPQETQYFGPGTRLLVL.

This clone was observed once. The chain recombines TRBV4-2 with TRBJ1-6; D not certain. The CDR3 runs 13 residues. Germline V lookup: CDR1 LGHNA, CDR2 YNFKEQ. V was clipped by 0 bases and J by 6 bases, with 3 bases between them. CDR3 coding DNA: TGTGCCAGCAGCCAAGATCGTAATTCACCCCTCCACTTT. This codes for CASSQDRNSPLHF.

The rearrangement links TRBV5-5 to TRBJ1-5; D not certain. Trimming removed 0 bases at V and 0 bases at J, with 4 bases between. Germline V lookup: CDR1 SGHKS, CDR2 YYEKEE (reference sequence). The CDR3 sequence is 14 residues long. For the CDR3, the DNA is TGTGCCAGCAGCTTGGACAGTAGCAATCAGCCCCAGCATTTT. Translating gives CASSLDSSNQPQHF.

CDR3 in DNA: TGCGCCAGCAGCCCAACCGGAGTGGGGAACACTGAAGCTTTCTTT. Protein sequence: CASSPTGVGNTEAFF. The chain links TRBV4-3 to TRBJ1-1, with unresolved D. The CDR3 loop spans 15 amino acids. Deletions cut 4 bases from V and 1 base from J, with 13 bases between. Per the germline V gene, CDR1 is LGHNA and CDR2 is YSLEER.

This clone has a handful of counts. The CDR3 reads CASSFGDQPQHF. As DNA, the CDR3 is TGTGCCAGCAGCTTTGGAGATCAGCCCCAGCATTTT. V is TRBV7-9 and J is TRBJ1-5; D gene uncertain. Germline-derived CDR1 and CDR2 are SEHNR and FQNEAQ (reference sequence). The V end was cut by 3 bases, the J end by 5 bases, with 5 bases between. There are 12 residues in the CDR3.

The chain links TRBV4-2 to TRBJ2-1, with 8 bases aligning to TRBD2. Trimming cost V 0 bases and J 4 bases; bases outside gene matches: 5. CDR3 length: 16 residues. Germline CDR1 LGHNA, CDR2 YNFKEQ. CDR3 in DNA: TGTGCCAGCAGCCAAGATCCGGGGGGGACTTACAATGAGCAGTTCTTC. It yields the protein CASSQDPGGTYNEQFF.

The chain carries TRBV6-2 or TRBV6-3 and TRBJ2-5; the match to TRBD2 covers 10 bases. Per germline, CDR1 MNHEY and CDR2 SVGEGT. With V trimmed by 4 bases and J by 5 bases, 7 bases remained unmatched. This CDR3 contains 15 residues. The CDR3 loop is CASSSVAGGRETQYF. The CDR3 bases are TGTGCCAGCAGTTCGGTAGCGGGAGGAAGGGAGACCCAGTACTTC.

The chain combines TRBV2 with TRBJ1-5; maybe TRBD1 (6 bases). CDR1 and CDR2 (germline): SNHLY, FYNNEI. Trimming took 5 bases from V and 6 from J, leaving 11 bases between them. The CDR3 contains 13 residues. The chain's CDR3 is CASSRSGVQPQHF. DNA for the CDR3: TGTGCCAGCAGTAGATCAGGGGTTCAGCCCCAGCATTTT.

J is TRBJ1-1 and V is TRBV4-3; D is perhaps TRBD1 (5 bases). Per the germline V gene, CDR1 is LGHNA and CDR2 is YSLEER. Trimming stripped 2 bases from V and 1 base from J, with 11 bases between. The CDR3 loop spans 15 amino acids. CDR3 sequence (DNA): TGCGCCAGCAGCCAAATAACAGGACAGAACACTGAAGCTTTCTTT. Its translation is CASSQITGQNTEAFF.

Here the CDR3 DNA reads TGTGCCAGCAGGTTCAGCGGGAGTGATTACGAGCAGTACTTC. Translated: CASRFSGSDYEQYF. This chain connects TRBV11-1 to TRBJ2-7; 8 bases are shared with TRBD2. Germline CDR1 and CDR2: SGHAT and FQDESV (reference sequence). J gave up 4 bases and V 6 bases, and 8 bases lay outside the gene matches. The CDR3 is 14 amino acids.

In DNA, the CDR3 is TGTGCCAGCAGTCGACAGCTTGGGGGCAATCAGCCCCAGCATTTT. Encoded protein: CASSRQLGGNQPQHF. The chain carries TRBV27 and TRBJ1-5, with D perhaps TRBD1 (5 bases). Trimming took off 5 bases at V and 2 bases at J, with 13 bases between the two ends. Germline CDR1 reads MNHEY; CDR2 reads SMNVEV (reference sequence). This CDR3 region has 15 residues.

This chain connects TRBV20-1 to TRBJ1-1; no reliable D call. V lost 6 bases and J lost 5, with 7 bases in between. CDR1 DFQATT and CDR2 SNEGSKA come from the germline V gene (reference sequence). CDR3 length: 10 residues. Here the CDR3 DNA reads TGCAGTGCCCTGAGGACTGAAGCTTTCTTT. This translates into CSALRTEAFF.

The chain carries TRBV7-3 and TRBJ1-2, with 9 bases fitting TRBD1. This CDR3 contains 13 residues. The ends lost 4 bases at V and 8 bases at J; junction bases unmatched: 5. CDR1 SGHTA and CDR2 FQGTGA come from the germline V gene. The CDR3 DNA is TGTGCCAGCAGCTCTGGGACAGGGCTAGGCTACACCTTC. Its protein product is CASSSGTGLGYTF.

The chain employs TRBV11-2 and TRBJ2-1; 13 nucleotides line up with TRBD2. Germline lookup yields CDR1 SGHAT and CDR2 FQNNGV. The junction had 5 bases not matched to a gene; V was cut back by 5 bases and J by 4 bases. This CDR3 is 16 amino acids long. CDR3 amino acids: CASSRTSGSIYNEQFF. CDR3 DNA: TGTGCCAGCAGCCGGACTAGCGGGAGTATTTACAATGAGCAGTTCTTC. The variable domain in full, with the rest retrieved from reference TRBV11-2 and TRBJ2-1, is EAGVAQSPRYKIIEKRQSVAFWCNPISGHATLYWYQQILGQGPKLLIQFQNNGVVDDSQLPKDRFSAERLKGVDSTLKIQPAKLEDSAVYLCASSRTSGSIYNEQFFGPGTRLTVL.

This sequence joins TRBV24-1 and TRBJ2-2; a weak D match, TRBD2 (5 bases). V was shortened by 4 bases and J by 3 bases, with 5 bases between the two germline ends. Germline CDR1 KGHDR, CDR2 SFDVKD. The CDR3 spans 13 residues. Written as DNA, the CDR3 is TGTGCCACCAGTGACGGGGACACCGGGGAGCTGTTTTTT. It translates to CATSDGDTGELFF.

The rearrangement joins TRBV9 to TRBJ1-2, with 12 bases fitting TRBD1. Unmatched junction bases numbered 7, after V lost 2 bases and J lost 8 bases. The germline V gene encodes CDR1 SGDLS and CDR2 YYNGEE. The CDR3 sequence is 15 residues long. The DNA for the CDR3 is TGTGCCAGCAGCGTTCCGGGACAGGGGGCGCTGGGCTACACCTTC. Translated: CASSVPGQGALGYTF.

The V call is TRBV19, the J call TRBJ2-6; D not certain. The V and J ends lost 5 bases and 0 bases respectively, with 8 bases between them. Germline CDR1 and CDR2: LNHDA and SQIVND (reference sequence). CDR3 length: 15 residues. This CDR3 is CASSPADSGANVLTF. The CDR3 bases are TGTGCCAGTAGTCCGGCGGACTCTGGGGCCAACGTCCTGACTTTC.

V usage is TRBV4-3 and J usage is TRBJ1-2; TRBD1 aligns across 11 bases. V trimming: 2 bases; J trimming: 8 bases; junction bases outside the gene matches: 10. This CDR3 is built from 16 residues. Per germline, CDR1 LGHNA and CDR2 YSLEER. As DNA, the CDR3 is TGCGCCAGCAGCCAACCCTTGGACAGGGGGCTGGAAGGCTACACCTTC. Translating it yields CASSQPLDRGLEGYTF.

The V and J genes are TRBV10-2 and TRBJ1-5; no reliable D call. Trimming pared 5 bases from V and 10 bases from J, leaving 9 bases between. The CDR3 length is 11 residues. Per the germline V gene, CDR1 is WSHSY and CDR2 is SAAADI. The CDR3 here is CASSSEGPQHF. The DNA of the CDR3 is TGCGCCAGCAGTTCAGAGGGACCCCAGCATTTT.

CDR3 in DNA: TGTGCCAGCGTCGAGGACACCGGGGAGCTGTTTTTT. Amino acid sequence: CASVEDTGELFF. The chain uses TRBV6-5 and TRBJ2-2; no reliable D call. The ends were cut back, 8 bases at V and 3 bases at J, with 7 bases in the middle. CDR1 is MNHEY, CDR2 SVGAGI, per germline. The CDR3 extends over 12 amino acids.

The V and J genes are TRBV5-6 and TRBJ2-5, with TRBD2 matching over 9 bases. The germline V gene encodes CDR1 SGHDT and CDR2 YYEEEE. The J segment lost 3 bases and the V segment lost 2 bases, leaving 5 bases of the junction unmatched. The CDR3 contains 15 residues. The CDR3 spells CASSFAGGLEETQYF. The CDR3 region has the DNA TGTGCCAGCAGCTTTGCGGGGGGGCTCGAAGAGACCCAGTACTTC.

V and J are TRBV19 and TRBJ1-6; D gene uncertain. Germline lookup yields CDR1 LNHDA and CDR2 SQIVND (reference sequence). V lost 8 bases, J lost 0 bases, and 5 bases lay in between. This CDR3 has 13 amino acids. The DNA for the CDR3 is TGTGCCAGTCCTAGCTCCTATAATTCACCCCTCCACTTT. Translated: CASPSSYNSPLHF.

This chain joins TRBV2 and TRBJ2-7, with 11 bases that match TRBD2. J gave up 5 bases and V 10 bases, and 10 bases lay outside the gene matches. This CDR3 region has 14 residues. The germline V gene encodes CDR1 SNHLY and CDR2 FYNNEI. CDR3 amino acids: CATRGIAGGDEQYF. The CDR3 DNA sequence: TGTGCCACCAGGGGAATAGCGGGGGGGGACGAGCAGTACTTC. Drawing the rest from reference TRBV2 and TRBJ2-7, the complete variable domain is EPEVTQTPSHQVTQMGQEVILRCVPISNHLYFYWYRQILGQKVEFLVSFYNNEISEKSEIFDDQFSVERPDGSNFTLKIRSTKLEDSAMYFCATRGIAGGDEQYFGPGTRLTVT.

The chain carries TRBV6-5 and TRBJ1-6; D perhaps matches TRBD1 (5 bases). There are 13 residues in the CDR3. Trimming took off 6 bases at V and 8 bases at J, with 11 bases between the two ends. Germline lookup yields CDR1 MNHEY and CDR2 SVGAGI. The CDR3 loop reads CASRQVGDSPLHF. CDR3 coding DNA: TGTGCCAGCAGACAGGTTGGGGATTCACCCCTCCACTTT.